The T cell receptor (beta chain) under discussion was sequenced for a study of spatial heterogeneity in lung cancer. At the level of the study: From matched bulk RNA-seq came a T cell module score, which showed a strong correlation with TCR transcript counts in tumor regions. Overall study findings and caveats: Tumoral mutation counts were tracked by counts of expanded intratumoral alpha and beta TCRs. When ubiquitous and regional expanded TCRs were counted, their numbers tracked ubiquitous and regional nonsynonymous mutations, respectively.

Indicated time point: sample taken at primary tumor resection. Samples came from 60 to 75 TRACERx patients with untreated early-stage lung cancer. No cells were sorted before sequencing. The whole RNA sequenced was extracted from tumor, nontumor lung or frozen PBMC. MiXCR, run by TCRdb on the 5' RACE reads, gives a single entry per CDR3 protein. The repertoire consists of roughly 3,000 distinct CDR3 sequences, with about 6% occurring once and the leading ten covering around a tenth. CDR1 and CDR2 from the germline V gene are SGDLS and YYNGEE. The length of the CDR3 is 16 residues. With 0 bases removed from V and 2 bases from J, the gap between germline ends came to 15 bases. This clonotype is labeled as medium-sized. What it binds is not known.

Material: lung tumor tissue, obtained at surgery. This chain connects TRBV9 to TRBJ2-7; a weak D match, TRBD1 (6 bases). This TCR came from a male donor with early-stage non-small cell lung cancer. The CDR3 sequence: CASSVDAWDKAYEQYF. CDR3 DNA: TGTGCCAGCAGCGTAGACGCGTGGGACAAAGCCTACGAGCAGTACTTC.